The rows below give T cell receptor beta chains drawn from one sample of a study of T cell responses to AZD1222 COVID-19 vaccine. Clones were read by immunoSEQ multiplex PCR, and TCRdb kept only the in-frame ones, dropping some. The sample yields 120,000 or so clones, about 92% seen once. Specimen: peripheral blood, collected on day 0 of AZD1222 vaccination. These receptors were taken from an adult in good health. Both conserved end residues are part of each CDR3. D genes are given only for firm matches. Clone size is not always given. Where it is, it says once, few, many or a class for expanded clones.

size,D,V,length,J,CDR3,DNA
.,.,TRBV6-5,11,TRBJ1-3,CASGILGTIYF,TGTGCCAGCGGCATCCTCGGGACGATATATTTT
.,TRBD2,TRBV7-9,15,TRBJ2-1,CASSRFRLAGDQQFF,TGTGCCAGCAGCCGATTTCGACTAGCGGGCGATCAGCAGTTCTTC
.,.,TRBV24-1,16,TRBJ2-2,CATSEDKVWRTGELFF,TGTGCCACCAGTGAGGATAAAGTATGGCGCACCGGGGAGCTGTTTTTT
.,.,TRBV30,12,TRBJ1-2,CAWQGQIYGYTF,TGTGCCTGGCAGGGGCAGATCTATGGCTACACCTTC
.,TRBD1,TRBV9,15,TRBJ1-5,CASSKGQGANQPQHF,TGTGCCAGTTCCAAAGGTCAGGGGGCGAATCAGCCCCAGCATTTT
.,TRBD1,TRBV6-5,13,TRBJ1-4,CASGQGANEKLFF,TGTGCCAGCGGACAGGGGGCTAATGAAAAACTGTTTTTT
.,.,TRBV6-5,15,TRBJ2-7,CASRRTQEGPYEQYF,TGTGCCAGCAGACGGACTCAGGAGGGCCCGTACGAGCAGTACTTC
.,TRBD2,TRBV2,17,TRBJ2-1,CASSGGGEREGLNEQFF,TGTGCCAGCAGTGGGGGTGGTGAGCGGGAGGGCCTTAATGAGCAGTTCTTC
once,.,TRBV10-2,13,TRBJ2-5,CASSVTAQETQYF,TGCGCCAGCAGTGTGACAGCACAAGAGACCCAGTACTTC
.,TRBD2,TRBV5-1,15,TRBJ2-1,CASSLKRGTYNEQFF,TGCGCCAGCAGCTTGAAGCGGGGAACCTACAATGAGCAGTTCTTC
.,TRBD2,TRBV3-1/TRBV3-2,16,TRBJ2-1,CASSQGDLAVLNEQFF,TGTGCCAGCAGCCAAGGCGACCTAGCGGTCCTTAATGAGCAGTTCTTC
.,TRBD2,TRBV4-1,20,TRBJ2-2,CASSQESLAGGGADTGELFF,TGCGCCAGCAGCCAAGAATCCCTAGCGGGAGGTGGTGCGGACACCGGGGAGCTGTTTTTT
.,TRBD2,TRBV6-6,16,TRBJ2-1,CASSYSKGTTYNEQFF,TGTGCCAGCAGTTACTCGAAGGGGACTACCTACAATGAGCAGTTCTTC
.,.,TRBV11-3,17,TRBJ2-7,CASSLITGTQSSYEQYF,TGTGCCAGCAGCTTAATAACCGGGACACAAAGCTCCTACGAGCAGTACTTC
.,TRBD2,TRBV2,14,TRBJ2-1,CASVWREGPHEQFF,TGTGCCAGTGTCTGGAGGGAGGGCCCCCATGAGCAGTTCTTC
.,TRBD1,TRBV4-3,16,TRBJ2-3,CASSPVDRAITDTQYF,TGCGCCAGCAGCCCCGTGGACAGGGCCATCACAGATACGCAGTATTTT
.,.,TRBV19,14,TRBJ2-7,CASSKGIDSYEQYF,TGTGCCAGTAGTAAAGGCATAGACTCCTACGAGCAGTACTTC
.,TRBD1,TRBV27,18,TRBJ2-2,CASSFDRGHDTNTGELFF,TGTGCCAGCAGTTTCGACAGGGGGCACGATACGAACACCGGGGAGCTGTTTTTT
once,TRBD1,TRBV6-5,14,TRBJ2-7,CASSYTRQGYEQYF,TGTGCCAGCAGTTACACCCGACAGGGCTACGAGCAGTACTTC
.,.,TRBV13,17,TRBJ2-5,CASSLGGAVGLRETQYF,TGTGCCAGCAGCTTAGGCGGGGCGGTCGGTTTGAGGGAGACCCAGTACTTC
once,.,TRBV27,16,TRBJ2-5,CASSSSTSGSRQTQYF,.
.,TRBD1,TRBV7-2,14,TRBJ2-7,CASSLATGRYEQYF,TGTGCCAGCAGCTTAGCGACAGGGCGCTACGAGCAGTACTTC
.,TRBD1,TRBV19,12,TRBJ1-5,CASSGGGQPQHF,TGTGCCAGTTCAGGGGGCGGGCAGCCCCAGCATTTT
once,.,TRBV10-3,15,TRBJ2-5,CAISGEQGWQETQYF,TGTGCCATCAGTGGGGAACAGGGCTGGCAAGAGACCCAGTACTTC
.,TRBD1,TRBV2,14,TRBJ1-2,CASSRDRDNYGYTF,TGTGCCAGCAGTCGTGACAGGGATAACTATGGCTACACCTTC
.,.,TRBV29-1,14,TRBJ1-5,CSVEGAGAGQPQHF,TGCAGCGTTGAGGGAGCTGGGGCGGGTCAGCCCCAGCATTTT